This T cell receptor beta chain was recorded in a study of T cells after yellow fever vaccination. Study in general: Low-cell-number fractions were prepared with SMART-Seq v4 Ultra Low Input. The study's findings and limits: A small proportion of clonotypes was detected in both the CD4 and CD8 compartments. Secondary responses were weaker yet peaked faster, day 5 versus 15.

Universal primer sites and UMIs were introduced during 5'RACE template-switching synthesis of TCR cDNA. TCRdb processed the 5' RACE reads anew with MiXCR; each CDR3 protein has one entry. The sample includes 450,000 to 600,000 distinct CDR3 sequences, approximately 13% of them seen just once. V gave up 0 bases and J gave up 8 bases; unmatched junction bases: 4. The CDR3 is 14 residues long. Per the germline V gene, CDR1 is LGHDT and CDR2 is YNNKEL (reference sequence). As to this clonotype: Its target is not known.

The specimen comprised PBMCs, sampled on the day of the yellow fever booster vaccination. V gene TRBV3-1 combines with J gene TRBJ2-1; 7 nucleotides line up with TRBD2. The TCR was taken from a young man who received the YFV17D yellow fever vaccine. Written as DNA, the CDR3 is TGTGCCAGCAGCCAAGAGCGCCGGGAGGATGAGCAGTTCTTC. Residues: CASSQERREDEQFF.